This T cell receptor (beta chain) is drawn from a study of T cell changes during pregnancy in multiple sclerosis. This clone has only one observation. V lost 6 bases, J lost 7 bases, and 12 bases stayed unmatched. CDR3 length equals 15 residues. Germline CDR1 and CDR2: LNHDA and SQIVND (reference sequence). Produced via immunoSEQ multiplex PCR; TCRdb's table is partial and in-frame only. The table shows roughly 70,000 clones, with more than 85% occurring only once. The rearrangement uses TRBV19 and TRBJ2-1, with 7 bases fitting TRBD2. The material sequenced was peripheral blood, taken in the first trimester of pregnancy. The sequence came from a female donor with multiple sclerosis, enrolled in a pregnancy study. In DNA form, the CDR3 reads TGTGCCAGTAGGAGGCTAGCGGAGCCGGGGAATGAGCAGTTCTTC. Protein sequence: CASRRLAEPGNEQFF.